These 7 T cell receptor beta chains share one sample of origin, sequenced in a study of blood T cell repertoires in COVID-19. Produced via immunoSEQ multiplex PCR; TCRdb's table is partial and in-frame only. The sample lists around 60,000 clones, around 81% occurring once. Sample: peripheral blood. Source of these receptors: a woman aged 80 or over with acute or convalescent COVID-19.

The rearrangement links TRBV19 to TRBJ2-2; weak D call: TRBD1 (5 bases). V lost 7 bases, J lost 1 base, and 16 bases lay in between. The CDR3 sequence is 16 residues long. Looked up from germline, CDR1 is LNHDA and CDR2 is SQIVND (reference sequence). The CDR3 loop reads CASTPLGRENTGELFF. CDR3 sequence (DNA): TGTGCCAGTACCCCTTTGGGGCGCGAGAACACCGGGGAGCTGTTTTTT.

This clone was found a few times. CDR3 bases: TGTGCCACGTCGCGGGGAGACAGCTTCCAAGAGACCCAGTACTTC. This sequence encodes CATSRGDSFQETQYF. V and J are TRBV7-9 and TRBJ2-5, with D perhaps matching TRBD2 (6 bases). Trimming took 10 bases from V and 1 from J, leaving 19 bases between them. Germline CDR1 reads SEHNR; CDR2 reads FQNEAQ (reference sequence). CDR3 length: 15 amino acids.

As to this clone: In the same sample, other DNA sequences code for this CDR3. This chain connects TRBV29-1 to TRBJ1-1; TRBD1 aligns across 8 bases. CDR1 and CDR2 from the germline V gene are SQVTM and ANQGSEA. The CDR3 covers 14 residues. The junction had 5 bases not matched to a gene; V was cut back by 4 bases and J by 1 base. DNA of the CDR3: TGCAGCGTTGGGGGAGACAGGGGGAACACTGAAGCTTTCTTT. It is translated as CSVGGDRGNTEAFF. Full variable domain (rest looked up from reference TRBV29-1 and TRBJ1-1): SAVISQKPSRDICQRGTSLTIQCQVDSQVTMMFWYRQQPGQSLTLIATANQGSEATYESGFVIDKFPISRPNLTFSTLTVSNMSPEDSSIYLCSVGGDRGNTEAFFGQGTRLTVV.

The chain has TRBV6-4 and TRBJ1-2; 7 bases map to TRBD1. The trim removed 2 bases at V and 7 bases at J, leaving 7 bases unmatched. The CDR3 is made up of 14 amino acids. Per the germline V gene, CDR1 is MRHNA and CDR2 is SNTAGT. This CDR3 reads CASSDTNRGRGYTF. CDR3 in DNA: TGTGCCAGCAGTGACACCAACAGGGGCCGTGGCTACACCTTC.

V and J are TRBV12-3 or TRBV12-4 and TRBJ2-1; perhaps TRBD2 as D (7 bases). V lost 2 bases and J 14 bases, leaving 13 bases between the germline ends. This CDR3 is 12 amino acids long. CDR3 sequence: CASSLFGGLKFF. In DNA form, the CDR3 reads TGTGCCAGCAGTTTATTCGGGGGGCTGAAGTTCTTC.

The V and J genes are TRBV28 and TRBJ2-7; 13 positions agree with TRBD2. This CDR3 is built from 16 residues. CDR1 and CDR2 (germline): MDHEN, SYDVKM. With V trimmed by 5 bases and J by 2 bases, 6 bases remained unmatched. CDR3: CASSLMGLAGTYEQYF. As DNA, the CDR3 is TGTGCCAGCAGTCTTATGGGACTAGCGGGGACCTACGAGCAGTACTTC.

The CDR3 is CASSLYYSTDTQYF. The CDR3, as DNA: TGCGCCAGCAGCTTGTACTATAGCACAGATACGCAGTATTTT. The chain links TRBV5-1 to TRBJ2-3, with D hard to call. The CDR3 runs 14 residues. The germline gives CDR1 SGHRS, CDR2 YFSETQ. Trimming shortened V by 1 base and J by 0 bases, and 6 bases separated the two germline ends.